This record covers a single TCR beta chain. The libraries of TRB cDNA were prepared using 5' RACE with UMI labels. TCRdb re-called the 5' RACE reads and gives one entry per CDR3 protein, without DNA. Here the sample table reports about 62,000 distinct CDR3 sequences. The data originate from a study of CXCR3-negative and CXCR3-positive naive CD8 T cells. Germline CDR1 is LGHNA and CDR2 is YSLEER. The CDR3 covers 15 residues. Material for sequencing was naive CXCR3- CD8+ T cells from blood. Sample subset: CD45RO-CCR7+CD27+CD95- naive CD8+ T cells lacking CXCR3 (TNR3-). This chain uses TRBV4-3 with TRBJ2-7; with no DNA, the TCRdb D assignment of TRBD2 cannot be verified. The clonotype comes from a human donor in good health. Some clones in this sample may be carry-over from other donors' samples. The CDR3 region is CASSPQRGNSYEQYF.